The rows below give T cell receptor beta chains drawn from one sample of a study of T-cell memory formation after mild COVID-19. TCRdb processed the 5' RACE reads anew with MiXCR; each CDR3 protein has one entry. This table has 170,000 or so distinct CDR3 sequences, over 20% appearing once. The sample consisted of PBMCs or a T cell subset sorted from them (not recorded which). These TCRs come from an adult woman who had mild COVID-19 (a few samples of this study predate the infection). Cell type and time point are not known. CDR3s include the opening cysteine and the closing phenylalanine or tryptophan. Each record gives: D gene, clone size, V gene, J gene, CDR3 DNA, CDR3 protein. D genes are given only for firm matches. A clone size is listed for some rows: how often the clone was seen (once, few, many), or a class if it is expanded.

-,few,TRBV12-3/TRBV12-4,TRBJ2-3,TGTGCCAGCAGTTTAGTTCAAGTAGTATCAGGGACGCAGTATTTT,CASSLVQVVSGTQYF
TRBD2,few,TRBV7-8,TRBJ2-3,TGTGCCAGCAGCCGAAATAGCGGGAGACGGGCAGATACGCAGTATTTT,CASSRNSGRRADTQYF
TRBD2,few,TRBV6-6,TRBJ2-1,TGTGCCAGCAGTTACCTAGCGGGTAATGAGCAGTTCTTC,CASSYLAGNEQFF
TRBD1,-,TRBV11-2,TRBJ2-7,TGTGCCAGCAGGCACGCTTTATCCAGGGGGAACGAGCAGTACTTC,CASRHALSRGNEQYF
TRBD1,-,TRBV24-1,TRBJ2-2,TGTGCCACCAGTGATTCCACGAGGACAGGGCTGTCCGGGGAGCTGTTTTTT,CATSDSTRTGLSGELFF
-,-,TRBV12-3/TRBV12-4,TRBJ1-1,TGTGCCAGCAGTGCGGAAAGGCCGAACACTGAAGCTTTCTTT,CASSAERPNTEAFF
-,-,TRBV6-2/TRBV6-3,TRBJ1-2,TGTGCCAGCAGTTACGAGTCGGGCTATGGCTACACCTTC,CASSYESGYGYTF
-,-,TRBV24-1,TRBJ2-7,TGTGCCACCAGTGACGGCCCACGAAACTACGAGCAGTACTTC,CATSDGPRNYEQYF
-,-,TRBV10-2,TRBJ2-5,TGCGCCAGCAGTGAGCAAGGGACCCAGTACTTC,CASSEQGTQYF
TRBD2,-,TRBV24-1,TRBJ2-1,TGTGCCACCAGTGATCACGTAGCGGGAAAATACAATGAGCAGTTCTTC,CATSDHVAGKYNEQFF
-,-,TRBV29-1,TRBJ1-1,TGCAGCGCCGACGGTCGTTCGGGGGACGAAGCTTTCTTT,CSADGRSGDEAFF
-,once,TRBV30,TRBJ2-7,TGTGCCTGGAGTGTACATAGGGTAATCAACGAGCAGTACTTC,CAWSVHRVINEQYF
TRBD1,few,TRBV6-5,TRBJ2-7,TGTGCCAGTTACCCCGGGACAGGACTCGAGCAGTACTTC,CASYPGTGLEQYF
-,few,TRBV12-3/TRBV12-4,TRBJ1-2,TGTGCCAGCAGTTTAGCCAGGGTTTCTAACTATGGCTACACCTTC,CASSLARVSNYGYTF
TRBD1,-,TRBV9,TRBJ2-7,TGTGCCAGCAGCGGTAAGGGGGCGCCGAGCTACGAGCAGTACTTC,CASSGKGAPSYEQYF
-,-,TRBV3-1,TRBJ2-1,TGTGCCAGCAGCGAGGAGGACGAGCAGTTCTTC,CASSEEDEQFF
-,-,TRBV12-3/TRBV12-4,TRBJ2-7,TGTGCCAGCAGTTTTGCGAGGACGGAATACGAGCAGTACTTC,CASSFARTEYEQYF
-,-,TRBV12-3/TRBV12-4,TRBJ1-3,TGTGCCAGCAGTTTAGTGGGGGACACCATATATTTT,CASSLVGDTIYF
-,few,TRBV11-2,TRBJ1-2,TGTGCCAGCAGCGAACAGGGTGCCTATGGCTACACCTTC,CASSEQGAYGYTF
-,once,TRBV14,TRBJ1-2,TGTGCCAGCAGCCAAGCTCTCGGTTCGCATGGCTACACCTTC,CASSQALGSHGYTF
-,few,TRBV7-8,TRBJ1-1,TGTGCCAGCAGCTTAGCGCAGCTGGGGAGCTACACTGAAGCTTTCTTT,CASSLAQLGSYTEAFF
-,few,TRBV7-9,TRBJ2-3,TGTGCCAGCAGCCCCTCCGCCAAGGGGGATACGCAGTATTTT,CASSPSAKGDTQYF
-,few,TRBV29-1,TRBJ1-1,TGCAGCGTTGAAATAGCCCTGAACACTGAAGCTTTCTTT,CSVEIALNTEAFF
-,-,TRBV7-9,TRBJ1-1,TGTGCCAGCACCCAAGAGGGACCTGAAGCTTTCTTT,CASTQEGPEAFF
TRBD1,few,TRBV4-1,TRBJ2-7,TGCGCCAGCAGCCAAGGGGACAGCGATTACGAGCAGTACTTC,CASSQGDSDYEQYF
TRBD1,-,TRBV12-3/TRBV12-4,TRBJ2-5,TGTGCCAGCAGTCCAGACAGGGGCGCCCTAGAGACCCAGTACTTC,CASSPDRGALETQYF
TRBD2,few,TRBV29-1,TRBJ2-1,TGCAGCGTTGTCGGGGGGGGCGGGTATGAGCAGTTCTTC,CSVVGGGGYEQFF
-,-,TRBV12-3/TRBV12-4,TRBJ2-5,TGTGCCAGCAGGTGGACGGGGCAAGAGACCCAGTACTTC,CASRWTGQETQYF
TRBD1,-,TRBV7-3,TRBJ1-1,TGTGCCAGCAGCTTATTCCAGGGGGACACTGAAGCTATCTTT,CASSLFQGDTEAIF
TRBD1,many,TRBV27,TRBJ1-2,TGTGCCAGCAGTCTTCATGTGGGGACAGGAGACTATGGCTACACCTTC,CASSLHVGTGDYGYTF
-,many,TRBV19,TRBJ1-1,TGTGCCAGTAGTATAATGGAACAGGGTTTTCCTGAAGCTTTCTTT,CASSIMEQGFPEAFF
-,many,TRBV7-9,TRBJ2-7,TGTGCCAGCCGAGGCCTGAACGAGCAGTACTTC,CASRGLNEQYF
-,-,TRBV14,TRBJ1-1,TGTGCCAGCAGCCAATTCCAAGGGGCCATGAACACTGAAGCTTTCTTT,CASSQFQGAMNTEAFF
TRBD2,-,TRBV9,TRBJ2-1,TGTGCCAGCAGCAACGGACTAGCGGGAGAATACAATGAGCAGTTCTTC,CASSNGLAGEYNEQFF
-,-,TRBV20-1,TRBJ2-3,TGCAGTGCTAGAGACGGCACAGATACGCAGTATTTT,CSARDGTDTQYF
-,few,TRBV4-2,TRBJ1-6,TGTGCCAGCAGCCACCCGAGCGGGGGACCCCTCCACTTT,CASSHPSGGPLHF
-,-,TRBV19,TRBJ1-1,TGTGCCAGTAGTATAGATCCGGATGAGTCAGCAAACACTGAAGCTTTCTTT,CASSIDPDESANTEAFF
-,few,TRBV7-6,TRBJ2-1,TGTGCCAGCAGTTCCAATCTTGGGGCCGCCCTAGGCAATGAGCAGTTCTTC,CASSSNLGAALGNEQFF